The rows below give T cell receptor beta chains drawn from one sample of a study of identical twins. TCRdb independently ran MiXCR on the 5' RACE reads; one entry per CDR3 protein. The sample records some 240,000 distinct CDR3 sequences, under 12% being singletons. Sequencing input: memory T cells sorted from blood. The receptors derive from a man aged 45 to 65 in good health. Each CDR3 is given with its conserved first and last residue. Fields, in order: D gene, J gene, clone size, V gene, CDR3 DNA, CDR3 protein. D genes are given only for firm matches. Size values are once, few and many counts, or a class for expanded clones, and some rows have none.

-	TRBJ2-4	many	TRBV4-1	TGCGCCAGCAGCCAAGTAGGACTTAACATTCAGTACTTC	CASSQVGLNIQYF
-	TRBJ2-5	-	TRBV20-1	TGCAGTGCTTCTGGTGTTCGGAAGACCCAGTACTTC	CSASGVRKTQYF
TRBD1	TRBJ1-3	many	TRBV25-1	TGTGCCAGCAGTGAATACCTCTATACCGGGACAGGGAAGAACACCATATATTTT	CASSEYLYTGTGKNTIYF
-	TRBJ1-5	many	TRBV7-2	TGTGCCAGCAGCTTATTATTCGGGGGGAATCAGCCCCAGCATTTT	CASSLLFGGNQPQHF
TRBD2	TRBJ2-5	-	TRBV24-1	TGTGCCACCAGTGGGCCCGGGACTAGCGGGAGTAGGGAGACCCAGTACTTC	CATSGPGTSGSRETQYF
TRBD2	TRBJ2-7	-	TRBV20-1	TGCAGTGCTAGAGAGACTAGCGGGAATTACGAGCAGTACTTC	CSARETSGNYEQYF
-	TRBJ2-1	many	TRBV6-1	TGTGCCAGCACCGACAACAGGGTCAATGAGCAGTTCTTC	CASTDNRVNEQFF
-	TRBJ2-3	-	TRBV10-3	TGTGCCAGCCTAGGGGGTCTCACAGATACGCAGTATTTT	CASLGGLTDTQYF
TRBD1	TRBJ2-7	many	TRBV6-1	TGTGCCAGCAAATCGACAGGGTTTTTCCACGAGCAGTACTTC	CASKSTGFFHEQYF
-	TRBJ2-1	-	TRBV9	TGTGCCAGCAGCGTAGATCAGGGCCGATCCTACAATGAGCAGTTCTTC	CASSVDQGRSYNEQFF
TRBD1	TRBJ2-1	-	TRBV7-8	TGTGCCAGCAGCCTCTACAGGGGGCGGGACAATGAGCAGTTCTTC	CASSLYRGRDNEQFF
TRBD2	TRBJ2-5	many	TRBV7-8	TGTGCCAGCAGCTCTATGACTAGCTTTGGCGAGACCCAGTACTTC	CASSSMTSFGETQYF
-	TRBJ1-2	-	TRBV6-2/TRBV6-3	TGTGCCAGCAGTTATGGGGCCTATGGCTACACCTTC	CASSYGAYGYTF
-	TRBJ1-1	few	TRBV18	TGTGCCAGCTCACCAGGGGCGCACACTGAAGCTTTCTTT	CASSPGAHTEAFF
-	TRBJ2-1	few	TRBV12-3/TRBV12-4	TGTGCCAGCAGTTTCCCGGGGCCCTACAATGAGCAGTTCTTC	CASSFPGPYNEQFF
-	TRBJ2-1	many	TRBV5-6	TGTGCCAGCAGCCCCACTAGGGGGGGCTCTGTAGGTGAGCAGTTCTTC	CASSPTRGGSVGEQFF
TRBD1	TRBJ2-2	-	TRBV7-2	TGTGCCAGCAGCTTCTGGACAGGCAACACCGGGGAGCTGTTTTTT	CASSFWTGNTGELFF
TRBD2	TRBJ2-2	many	TRBV15	TGTGCCACCAGCAGAGGCCCGGGGGATAGCGGGGGCACCGGGGAGCTGTTTTTT	CATSRGPGDSGGTGELFF
TRBD2	TRBJ2-7	few	TRBV11-2	TGTGCCAGCAGCTCGTTCCGGGACTACCCGAGACAGTACTTC	CASSSFRDYPRQYF
TRBD1	TRBJ2-7	-	TRBV6-2/TRBV6-3	TGTGCCAGCAGTTTTCCGGGACAGAGCTCCTACGAGCAGTACTTC	CASSFPGQSSYEQYF
TRBD2	TRBJ2-1	many	TRBV25-1	TGTGCCAGCAGTGAATTTACTCTAGCGGGAGATAATGAGCAGTTCTTC	CASSEFTLAGDNEQFF
TRBD2	TRBJ2-5	many	TRBV7-2	TGTGCCAGCAGCTTGGTAGCGGGGACGCGGGAGACCCAGTACTTC	CASSLVAGTRETQYF
-	TRBJ2-7	many	TRBV7-9	TGTGCCAGCAGCTTAAGTCAGGACGAGCAGTACTTC	CASSLSQDEQYF
TRBD1	TRBJ1-2	-	TRBV18	TGTGCCAGCTCACCGAAGGACAGGAACCCTCAGGGCTACACCTTC	CASSPKDRNPQGYTF
-	TRBJ2-5	few	TRBV7-8	TGTGCCAGCAGCCCACGCCTCGCGGGGGCGTCAGAGACCCAGTACTTC	CASSPRLAGASETQYF
-	TRBJ2-1	many	TRBV11-2	TGTGCCAGCACCCCTAGAGGGTCTTCTCCCAATGAGCAGTTCTTC	CASTPRGSSPNEQFF
-	TRBJ1-2	many	TRBV21-1	TGTGCCAGCAGCGCCCAGGACTATGGCTACACCTTC	CASSAQDYGYTF
TRBD1	TRBJ1-2	-	TRBV20-1	TGCAGTGCTAGAAATAAGCAGGGGGCCTATGGCTACACCTTC	CSARNKQGAYGYTF
-	TRBJ2-7	-	TRBV7-2	TGTGCCAGCAGCTTTTCGGGTCGACCCCCTAACGAGCAGTACTTC	CASSFSGRPPNEQYF
-	TRBJ1-5	many	TRBV28	TGTGCCAGCAGTTCGGCAGGTCGTCAGCCCCAGCATTTT	CASSSAGRQPQHF
-	TRBJ2-3	medium-sized	TRBV5-1	TGCGCCAGCAGCTCCGGGACCCCCGGCACAGATACGCAGTATTTT	CASSSGTPGTDTQYF
-	TRBJ1-5	few	TRBV7-8	TGTGCCAGCAGCGAACAAGACAGTTATCAGCCCCAGCATTTT	CASSEQDSYQPQHF
TRBD1	TRBJ2-7	-	TRBV28	TGTGCCAGCAGTGGAACAGGGGGGTTCGACGAGCAGTACTTC	CASSGTGGFDEQYF
-	TRBJ1-4	-	TRBV7-9	TGTGCCAGCACCCAGCAAGGGGGAACTAATGAAAAACTGTTTTTT	CASTQQGGTNEKLFF
-	TRBJ2-5	many	TRBV3-1	TGTGCCAGCAGCCGCGACTCTCCTCCGTATTGGAATACCAACTTCTTC	CASSRDSPPYWNTNFF
-	TRBJ2-5	many	TRBV5-1	TGCGCCAGCAGCTTCCCCGGGCGAGAGACCCAGTACTTC	CASSFPGRETQYF
-	TRBJ1-2	many	TRBV6-5	TGTGCCAGCAGTTACTCGAGGACGTGGGACGGCTACACCTTC	CASSYSRTWDGYTF
TRBD1	TRBJ2-2	many	TRBV4-1	TGCGCCAGCAGCCCCTTAAAGGGGACAGGGTCCGGGGAGCTGTTTTTT	CASSPLKGTGSGELFF
TRBD2	TRBJ2-1	few	TRBV5-1	TGCGCCAGCAGCTTGGCGAGCGGGAACGAGCAGTTCTTC	CASSLASGNEQFF
-	TRBJ1-1	few	TRBV29-1	TGCAGCGTTATGGGACATCGGAACACTGAAGCTTTCTTT	CSVMGHRNTEAFF
TRBD1	TRBJ1-6	many	TRBV5-1	TGCGCCAGCAGCTCAGGGACAGGGTTTAATTCACCCCTCCACTTT	CASSSGTGFNSPLHF
-	TRBJ2-1	many	TRBV15	TGTGCCACCAGCAGAGATGGGCGGGGATACAATGAGCAGTTCTTC	CATSRDGRGYNEQFF
TRBD2	TRBJ2-3	few	TRBV24-1	TGTGCCACCGGACTAGCCTCAGATACGCAGTATTTT	CATGLASDTQYF
-	TRBJ1-1	few	TRBV20-1	TGCAGTGTTCGGGGGGGGCTGAACACTGAAGCTTTCTTT	CSVRGGLNTEAFF
TRBD2	TRBJ2-7	many	TRBV4-3	TGCGCCAGCAGCCAGGCCTCCGGGACTAACTACGAGCAGTACTTC	CASSQASGTNYEQYF
-	TRBJ2-3	many	TRBV5-1	TGCGCCAGCAGCTTTCTTGATCCCTCGCGGGGTCTTAGCACAGATACGCAGTATTTT	CASSFLDPSRGLSTDTQYF
-	TRBJ1-5	many	TRBV20-1	TGCAGTGCCAGCGAGCAGACGAGCAATCAGCCCCAGCATTTT	CSASEQTSNQPQHF
-	TRBJ1-1	many	TRBV27	TGTGCCAGCAGTTTAAGTAGAGGGACTGAAGCTTTCTTT	CASSLSRGTEAFF
-	TRBJ1-4	-	TRBV2	TGTGCCAGCAGTGACCTGGAGGGGGGTGGAGAAAAACTGTTTTTT	CASSDLEGGGEKLFF
TRBD1	TRBJ1-1	few	TRBV14	TGTGCCAGCAGCCCTCGACAGGGAGGTGACACTGAAGCTTTCTTT	CASSPRQGGDTEAFF